The 17 T cell receptor beta chains listed next were all sequenced from one sample in a study of identifying expanded T cells in peripheral blood. Assay used: immunoSEQ multiplex PCR; TCRdb lists only in-frame clones, some missing. Among roughly 90,000 clones listed, about 85% were seen once. Specimen: blood. Every receptor here comes from a person aged 18 to 70 in good health.

V usage is TRBV10-1 and J usage is TRBJ1-1; possible D gene TRBD1, 5 bases. Trimming stripped 4 bases from V and 4 bases from J, with 13 bases between. CDR3 length: 14 amino acids. Germline CDR1 and CDR2: WNHNN and SYGVQD (reference sequence). The CDR3: CASSGGGAATEAFF. For the CDR3, the DNA is TGCGCCAGCAGTGGGGGGGGTGCGGCCACTGAAGCTTTCTTT.

The chain has TRBV2 and TRBJ1-5; 8 bases align to TRBD1. CDR3 length: 14 amino acids. Germline CDR1 is SNHLY and CDR2 is FYNNEI. The junction had 12 bases not matched to a gene; V was cut back by 7 bases and J by 10 bases. The CDR3 region is CASTLRTGKGPQHF. The CDR3 nucleotides read TGTGCCAGCACCCTAAGGACAGGGAAGGGACCCCAGCATTTT. Full variable domain (rest looked up from reference TRBV2 and TRBJ1-5): EPEVTQTPSHQVTQMGQEVILRCVPISNHLYFYWYRQILGQKVEFLVSFYNNEISEKSEIFDDQFSVERPDGSNFTLKIRSTKLEDSAMYFCASTLRTGKGPQHFGDGTRLSIL.

V gene TRBV11-3 combines with J gene TRBJ2-2, with D perhaps TRBD2 (6 bases). Germline V lookup: CDR1 SGHNT, CDR2 YENEEA. This CDR3 is built from 14 residues. V was clipped by 5 bases and J by 5 bases, with 12 bases between them. The CDR3 is CASSRLEGTGELFF. CDR3 in DNA: TGTGCCAGCAGCCGGCTGGAGGGGACCGGGGAGCTGTTTTTT.

The CDR3 DNA reads TGTGCCAGCAGCCCTGGGGAATTGGGAGATACGCAGTATTTT. This gives the protein CASSPGELGDTQYF. V gene TRBV7-7 combines with J gene TRBJ2-3, with D hard to call. The CDR3 runs to 14 residues. Germline values: CDR1 SSHAT, CDR2 FNYEAQ (reference sequence). V gave up 5 bases and J gave up 5 bases, with 14 bases separating them. The full variable domain, its missing parts supplied by reference TRBV7-7 and TRBJ2-3, is GAGVSQSPRYKVTKRGQDVTLRCDPISSHATLYWYQQALGQGPEFLTYFNYEAQPDKSGLPSDRFSAERPEGSISTLTIQRTEQRDSAMYRCASSPGELGDTQYFGPGTRLTVL.

The chain joins TRBV18 to TRBJ2-3; D remains unclear. The CDR3 is 11 residues long. Germline V gene sequence: CDR1 KGHSH, CDR2 LQKENI. Trimming left V 6 bases short and J 2 bases short, with 3 bases between. This CDR3 reads CASSLTDTQYF. The DNA of the CDR3 is TGTGCCAGCTCGCTCACAGATACGCAGTATTTT. The full variable domain, its missing parts supplied by reference TRBV18 and TRBJ2-3, is NAGVMQNPRHLVRRRGQEARLRCSPMKGHSHVYWYRQLPEEGLKFMVYLQKENIIDESGMPKERFSAEFPKEGPSILRIQQVVRGDSAAYFCASSLTDTQYFGPGTRLTVL.

The chain recombines TRBV11-3 with TRBJ2-7; 7 bases line up with TRBD2. Germline CDR1 SGHNT, CDR2 YENEEA. This CDR3 comprises 14 residues. V dropped 5 bases and J dropped 1; count of bases not matched to a gene: 5. CDR3: CASSRGRESYEQYF. DNA of the CDR3: TGTGCCAGCAGCCGGGGGAGGGAATCCTACGAGCAGTACTTC. Based on the CDR3 plus reference TRBV11-3 and TRBJ2-7, the full variable domain is EAGVVQSPRYKIIEKKQPVAFWCNPISGHNTLYWYLQNLGQGPELLIRYENEEAVDDSQLPKDRFSAERLKGVDSTLKIQPAELGDSAVYLCASSRGRESYEQYFGPGTRLTVT.

The chain couples TRBV2 to TRBJ1-1, with TRBD1 as a possible D gene (5 bases). The CDR3 runs 13 residues. Trimming took 4 bases from V and 4 from J, leaving 10 bases between them. In germline, CDR1 is SNHLY, CDR2 FYNNEI. The CDR3 DNA reads as TGTGCCAGCAGTGTTGGGGGGTCCACTGAAGCTTTCTTT. Its translation: CASSVGGSTEAFF. Using reference TRBV2 and TRBJ1-1 for the parts outside the CDR3, the full variable domain is EPEVTQTPSHQVTQMGQEVILRCVPISNHLYFYWYRQILGQKVEFLVSFYNNEISEKSEIFDDQFSVERPDGSNFTLKIRSTKLEDSAMYFCASSVGGSTEAFFGQGTRLTVV.

V gene TRBV15 combines with J gene TRBJ2-5, with TRBD2 identical over 8 bases. With 1 base clipped from V and 5 bases from J, the junction kept 15 bases outside the gene matches. From germline, CDR1 is LNHNV and CDR2 YYDKDF (reference sequence). This CDR3 is built from 18 residues. CDR3 DNA sequence: TGTGCCACCAGCAGAGCCGGAGCGGGGGCCTTGGGGGTTGAGACCCAGTACTTC. This encodes CATSRAGAGALGVETQYF.

This chain connects TRBV15 to TRBJ1-3; D not resolved. Trimming removed 3 bases from V and 4 bases from J, with 10 bases in between. This CDR3 is built from 14 residues. Per the germline V gene, CDR1 is LNHNV and CDR2 is YYDKDF (reference sequence). The CDR3 region is CATSSITEGNTIYF. The CDR3 nucleotides are TGTGCCACCAGCAGCATTACGGAGGGAAACACCATATATTTT.

The CDR3 region has the DNA TGTGCCAGCAGCTTGGTGAGGGAGCAGTTCTTC. Protein: CASSLVREQFF. This chain uses TRBV5-6 with TRBJ2-1, with D uncertain. This CDR3 comprises 11 residues. Trimming removed 0 bases from V and 10 bases from J, with 5 bases in between. Germline CDR1 and CDR2: SGHDT and YYEEEE. Looking up the rest from reference TRBV5-6 and TRBJ2-1 gives the full variable domain: DAGVTQSPTHLIKTRGQQVTLRCSPKSGHDTVSWYQQALGQGPQFIFQYYEEEERQRGNFPDRFSGHQFPNYSSELNVNALLLGDSALYLCASSLVREQFFGPGTRLTVL.

The chain links TRBV5-1 to TRBJ1-1; D is possibly TRBD1 (6 bases). The CDR3 runs to 14 residues. CDR1 is SGHRS and CDR2 is YFSETQ in the germline V gene. Trimming pared 1 base from V and 7 bases from J, leaving 14 bases between. CDR3 DNA: TGCGCCAGCAGCTTGCTCCGGGGGACAAATGAAGCTTTCTTT. Protein product: CASSLLRGTNEAFF.

This chain joins TRBV5-4 and TRBJ2-2; 8 bases fit TRBD2. CDR1 is SGHNT and CDR2 is YYREEE in the germline V gene (reference sequence). The V and J ends lost 4 bases and 7 bases, in that order; junction bases with no gene match: 12. This CDR3 has 16 amino acids. CDR3 sequence: CASSPDGGGLVGELFF. CDR3 bases: TGTGCCAGCAGCCCGGACGGCGGGGGGCTTGTCGGGGAGCTGTTTTTT.

The genes are TRBV7-2 and TRBJ2-3; a possible D gene is TRBD1 (5 bases). Germline V CDR1 and CDR2: SGHTA, FQGNSA. Trimming cost V 0 bases and J 4 bases, with 5 bases left between them. There are 13 residues in the CDR3. The CDR3, as DNA: TGTGCCAGCAGCTTAGCCAGGGCAGATACGCAGTATTTT. It translates to CASSLARADTQYF.

The chain is built from TRBV7-8 and TRBJ2-3, with 9 bases that match TRBD2. V dropped 1 base and J dropped 2; count of bases not matched to a gene: 7. The CDR3 is 17 residues long. CDR1 SGHVS and CDR2 FQNEAQ come from the germline V gene. CDR3 loop: CASSLGWVAGDTDTQYF. CDR3 DNA: TGTGCCAGCAGCTTAGGATGGGTAGCGGGGGACACAGATACGCAGTATTTT.

This chain links TRBV5-6 with TRBJ1-4; D ambiguous. The CDR3 has 11 amino acids. The V end lost 4 bases, the J end lost 8 bases, and 6 bases lay between the germline ends. CDR1 and CDR2 from the germline V gene are SGHDT and YYEEEE. The DNA for the CDR3 is TGTGCCAGCAGCGCAAGAGAAAAACTGTTTTTT. It translates to CASSAREKLFF.

V is TRBV7-3 and J is TRBJ2-3; D tentatively reads TRBD1 or TRBD2 (6 bases each). This CDR3 is 15 amino acids long. V was trimmed by 2 bases and J by 1 base, leaving 10 bases between them. Germline CDR1 is SGHTA and CDR2 is FQGTGA. CDR3 sequence reads: CASSLSGARTDTQYF. The DNA of the CDR3 is TGTGCCAGCAGCTTATCGGGGGCTCGCACAGATACGCAGTATTTT.

The chain joins TRBV6-5 to TRBJ1-1; no clear D. V gave up 9 bases and J gave up 1 base, with 18 bases separating them. Per germline, CDR1 MNHEY and CDR2 SVGAGI. This CDR3 is built from 15 residues. As DNA, the CDR3 is TGTGCCAGTCAACTTCTCCCTTCGGGGAACACTGAAGCTTTCTTT. It yields the protein CASQLLPSGNTEAFF.